This TCR beta chain was observed in a study of regulatory T cells in long-lasting Graves disease. According to the study, TCR beta libraries were built with iRepertoire HTBI primers and CDR3-region Arm-PCR. TCRdb itself ran the multiplex PCR reads through MiXCR, one entry per CDR3 protein. The sample lists 700,000 or so distinct CDR3 sequences, around 32% occurring once. This clonotype was recorded at least ten times. Its cognate antigen is unknown. Time point noted: persistent/refractory GD, antithyroid drugs over 5 years with positive TRAb. Making the TCR library involved RNA that had been extracted from PBMCs. Graves' disease diagnosis was established per American Thyroid Association guidelines. V was pared by 4 bases and J by 0 bases, with 4 bases of the junction left unmatched. The CDR3 length is 15 residues. Study-wide findings and caveats: With some 2,700 shared public clonotypes, persistent patients exceeded new patients, who shared more than 750. Persistent cases favored TRBV28, TRBJ1-2 and TRBJ2-5. Analysis covered peripheral blood alone, not thyroid tissue.

This chain joins TRBV12-3 or TRBV12-4 and TRBJ2-5; 8 bases line up with TRBD1. This receptor was obtained from a female donor with Graves disease. The specimen comprised peripheral blood mononuclear cells (PBMCs), sampled when the disease was refractory, from a patient treated with antithyroid drugs. The CDR3 sequence: CASSSGQAHQETQYF. The CDR3 DNA reads as TGTGCCAGCAGTTCGGGACAGGCGCACCAAGAGACCCAGTACTTC.